This TCR beta chain was identified during a study of T cell responses to AZD1222 COVID-19 vaccine. Study observations and caveats: Seropositivity was recorded at baseline in only 6 or 7 AZD1222 recipients.

This clone was seen only a few times. The antigen remains unidentified. The V and J ends lost 5 bases and 4 bases respectively, with 13 bases between them. Germline CDR1 PRHDT, CDR2 FYEKMQ (reference sequence). The CDR3 covers 14 residues. Using immunoSEQ multiplex PCR, the repertoire was profiled, and TCRdb retains in-frame clones only, with some absent. The sample lists 150,000 to 160,000 clones, roughly nine tenths occurring once. V usage is TRBV13 and J usage is TRBJ2-3; D might be TRBD2 (6 bases). Source: peripheral blood, taken on day 0 of AZD1222 vaccination. The TCR was taken from an adult in good health. In nucleotides, the CDR3 is TGTGCCAGCAGCCACCGGCGGGACGCAGATACGCAGTATTTT. It translates to CASSHRRDADTQYF.